This T cell receptor (beta chain) is from a study of OX40 agonist ivuxolimab in advanced cancers. Overall study: Three individuals attained partial responses, comprising one hepatocellular carcinoma case and two cutaneous melanoma cases. Whole-study findings and limits: Both blood CD4+ and CD8+ T cells showed clonal growth by week 6 at 0.1 to 3.0 mg/kg. Mean expanded clone counts were higher in CD8+ than CD4+ T cells.

TCRdb's copy holds only in-frame clones and misses some; the assay was immunoSEQ multiplex PCR. The table has approximately 70,000 clones, 86% seen once. The V and J ends lost 1 base and 5 bases, in that order; junction bases with no gene match: 7. The CDR3 covers 16 residues. CDR1 and CDR2 (germline): LGHNA, YNFKEQ. For this clone: The antigen remains undetermined.

The genes are TRBV4-2 and TRBJ2-7; TRBD2 matches at 11 bases. The TCR was taken from an adult with an advanced solid tumor such as melanoma, head and neck, liver or kidney cancer. The input for sequencing was CD4+ or CD8+ T cells sorted from blood, taken in a trial of the OX40 agonist ivuxolimab. CDR3: CASSQGTSGPRHEQYF. DNA of the CDR3: TGTGCCAGCAGCCAAGGGACTAGCGGGCCACGGCACGAGCAGTACTTC.